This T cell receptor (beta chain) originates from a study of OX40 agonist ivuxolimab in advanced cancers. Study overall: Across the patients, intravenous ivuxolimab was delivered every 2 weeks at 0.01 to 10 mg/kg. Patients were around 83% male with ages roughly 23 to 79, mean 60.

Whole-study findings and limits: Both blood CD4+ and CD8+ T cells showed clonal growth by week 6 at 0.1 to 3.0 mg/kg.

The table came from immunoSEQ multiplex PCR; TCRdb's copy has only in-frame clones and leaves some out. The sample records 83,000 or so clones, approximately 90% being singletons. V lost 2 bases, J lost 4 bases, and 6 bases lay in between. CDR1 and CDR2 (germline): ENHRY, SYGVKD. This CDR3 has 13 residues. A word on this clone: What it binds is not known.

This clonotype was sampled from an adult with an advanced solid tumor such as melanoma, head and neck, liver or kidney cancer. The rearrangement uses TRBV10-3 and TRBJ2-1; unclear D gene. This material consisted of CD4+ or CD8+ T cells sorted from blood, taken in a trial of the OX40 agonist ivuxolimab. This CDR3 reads CAISELVYNEQFF. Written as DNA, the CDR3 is TGTGCCATCAGTGAGCTAGTATACAATGAGCAGTTCTTC.